This TCR beta chain was observed in a study of Ad26.COV2.S vaccination and SARS-CoV-2 variants. Profiling relied on immunoSEQ multiplex PCR, and the TCRdb table lists in-frame clones only, not all of them. The sample holds 40,000 to 55,000 clones; 65% to 90% are singletons and the top ten take less than 60%. The specimen comprised peripheral blood, sampled after recovery from COVID-19. The TCR was taken from a human donor who had recovered from COVID-19.

This CDR3 reads CAISEEYNEQFF. In DNA, the CDR3 is TGTGCCATCAGTGAAGAGTACAATGAGCAGTTCTTC. This chain connects TRBV10-3 to TRBJ2-1; D is ambiguous. Looked up from germline, CDR1 is ENHRY and CDR2 is SYGVKD. CDR3 size: 12 residues. Trimming stripped 3 bases from V and 4 bases from J, with 4 bases between.